A single T cell receptor (beta chain) is shown here with its context. Sequenced by immunoSEQ multiplex PCR; TCRdb stores in-frame clones only, minus some. Among roughly 60,000 clones, over 80% were seen once, and the ten largest hold approximately 3.7%. The data stem from a study of blood T cell repertoires in COVID-19. This sequence was found in a man in his forties with COVID-19, enrolled during active disease. Material: peripheral blood.

CDR3 in DNA: TGTGCCAGCAGCCCCGACCCCGAGCGGGGCACAGATACGCAGTATTTT. As protein: CASSPDPERGTDTQYF. This sequence joins TRBV9 and TRBJ2-3, with D possibly being TRBD2 (6 bases). Germline CDR1 SGDLS, CDR2 YYNGEE. The V and J ends lost 4 bases and 1 base respectively, with 16 bases between them. CDR3 size: 16 residues. The whole variable domain, remainder taken from reference TRBV9 and TRBJ2-3, is DSGVTQTPKHLITATGQRVTLRCSPRSGDLSVYWYQQSLDQGLQFLIQYYNGEERAKGNILERFSAQQFPDLHSELNLSSLELGDSALYFCASSPDPERGTDTQYFGPGTRLTVL.